This T cell receptor beta chain was found in a study of blood T cell repertoires in COVID-19 (dated by TCRdb to the early 2020s). The study in broad terms: Samples covering the acute and convalescent phases of COVID-19 were provided by collaborators in the United States, Italy and Spain. Where available, HLA class I and class II types were taken from metadata supplied by the sample provider and were not determined by assay-based typing. The repertoires were made available in a free public database intended to serve as a resource for research on the immune response to SARS-CoV-2. The prospective study material was composed of cDNA or gDNA derived from T cells, B-cell-depleted T cells, or PBMCs. Nearly every sample came with metadata listing a de-identified subject ID, COVID-19 status, age in years and sex. The samples were drawn from two sources: the first 160 participants of the ongoing ImmuneRACE study, and fewer than 1,500 subjects contributed by 6 global collaborators. The dataset comprised deeply sampled blood TCRbeta repertoires from subjects exposed to, actively infected with, or recovered from COVID-19. Results and caveats for the whole study, not just this receptor: How much clinical and demographic metadata was included differed by source and by participant, and the metadata was provided uncurated.

Germline trimming: 6 bases from V, 4 bases from J; junction bases outside gene matches: 8. Measured from the cysteine to the phenylalanine, the CDR3 is 16 residues long. Only CDR3 DNA remains: 48 bases, in frame from the first base. The germline V gene (reference sequence) supplies CDR1 LNHDA and CDR2 SQIVND. As regards this clone: The antigen it recognizes is unknown. Qualities for individual bases were not recorded, and no much larger clone is one base off.

TCRbeta CDR3 regions were amplified from genomic DNA using the immunoSEQ Assay, a bias-controlled multiplex PCR. In the authors' own workflow: Within the assay, amplification of reference gene primers was used to estimate how many nucleated cells each sample contained. To quantify the absolute abundance of each unique TCRbeta CDR3 rearrangement, sequence reads were collapsed and filtered. For each sample, productive Simpson clonality was calculated as the square root of Simpson's diversity index over productive rearrangements. TCRdb took over this immuneACCESS table, retaining in-frame rearrangements with V and J assigned. Such tables are incomplete; in checked studies, under half of the missing clones stem from an unresolved V gene, and the remainder is unexplained. V and J calls plus clone size are reproduced from that table; the DNA served to infer D and trimming. This sample is represented by about 490,000 clones; around 85% of them were singletons. Roughly 3.2% of the sample belongs to the ten largest clones.

The collaborating institutions used their own protocols to collect whole blood in K2EDTA tubes. For TCRbeta analysis, collaborators shipped samples as frozen whole blood, isolated PBMCs, or DNA extracted from either of those sample types. This TCR was recovered from a human donor in a cohort sampled during active COVID-19. Material for sequencing was peripheral blood. Here the chain combines TRBV19 and TRBJ1-6, with 8 junctional bases fitting TRBD1. The DNA is TGTGCCAGTAGCCCCAGGGGGCGCGGGTATAATTCACCCCTCCACTTT. Translated, this is CASSPRGRGYNSPLHF.